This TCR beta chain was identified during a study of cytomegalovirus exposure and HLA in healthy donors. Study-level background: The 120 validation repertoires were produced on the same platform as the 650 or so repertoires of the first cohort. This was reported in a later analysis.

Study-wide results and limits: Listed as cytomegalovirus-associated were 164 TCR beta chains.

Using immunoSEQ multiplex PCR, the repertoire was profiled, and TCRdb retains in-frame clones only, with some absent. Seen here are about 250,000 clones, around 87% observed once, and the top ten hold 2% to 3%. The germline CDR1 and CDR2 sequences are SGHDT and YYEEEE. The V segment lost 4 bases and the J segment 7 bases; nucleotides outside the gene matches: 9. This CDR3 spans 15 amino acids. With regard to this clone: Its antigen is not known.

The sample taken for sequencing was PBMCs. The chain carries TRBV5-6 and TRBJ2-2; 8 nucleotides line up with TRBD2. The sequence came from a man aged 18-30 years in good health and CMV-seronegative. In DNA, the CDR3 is TGTGCCAGCAGCGTACTAGCGGACCAATACGGGGAGCTGTTTTTT. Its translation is CASSVLADQYGELFF.